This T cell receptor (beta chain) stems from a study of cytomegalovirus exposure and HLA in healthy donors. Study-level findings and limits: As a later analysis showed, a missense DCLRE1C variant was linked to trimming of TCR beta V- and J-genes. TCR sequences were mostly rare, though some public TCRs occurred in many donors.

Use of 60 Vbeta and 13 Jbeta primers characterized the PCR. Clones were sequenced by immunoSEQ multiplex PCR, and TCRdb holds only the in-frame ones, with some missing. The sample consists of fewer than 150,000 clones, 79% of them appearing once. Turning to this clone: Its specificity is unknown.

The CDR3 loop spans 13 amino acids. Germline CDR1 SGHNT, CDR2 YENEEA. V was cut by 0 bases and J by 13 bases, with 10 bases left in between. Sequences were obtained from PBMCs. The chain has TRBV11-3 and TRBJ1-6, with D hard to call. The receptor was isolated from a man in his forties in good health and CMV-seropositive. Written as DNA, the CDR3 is TGTGCCAGCAGCTTAGATAATCGCGGCCCCCTCCACTTT. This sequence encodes CASSLDNRGPLHF.